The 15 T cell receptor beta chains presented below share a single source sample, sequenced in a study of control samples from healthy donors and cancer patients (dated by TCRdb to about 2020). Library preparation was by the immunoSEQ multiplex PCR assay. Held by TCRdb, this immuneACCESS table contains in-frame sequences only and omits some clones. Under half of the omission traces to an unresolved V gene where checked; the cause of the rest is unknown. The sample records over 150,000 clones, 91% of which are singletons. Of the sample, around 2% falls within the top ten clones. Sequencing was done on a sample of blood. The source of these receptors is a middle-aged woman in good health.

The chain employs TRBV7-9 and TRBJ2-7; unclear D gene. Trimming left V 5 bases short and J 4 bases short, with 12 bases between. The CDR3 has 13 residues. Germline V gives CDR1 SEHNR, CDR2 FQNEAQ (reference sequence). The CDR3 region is CASSPPVAYEQYF. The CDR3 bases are TGTGCCAGCAGCCCCCCAGTCGCGTACGAGCAGTACTTC.

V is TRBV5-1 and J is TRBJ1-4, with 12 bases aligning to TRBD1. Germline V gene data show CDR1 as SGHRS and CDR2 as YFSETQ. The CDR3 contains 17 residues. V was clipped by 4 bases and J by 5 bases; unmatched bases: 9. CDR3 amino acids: CASSPGDRGLTNEKLFF. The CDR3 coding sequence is TGCGCCAGCAGCCCGGGGGACAGGGGGCTTACGAATGAAAAACTGTTTTTT.

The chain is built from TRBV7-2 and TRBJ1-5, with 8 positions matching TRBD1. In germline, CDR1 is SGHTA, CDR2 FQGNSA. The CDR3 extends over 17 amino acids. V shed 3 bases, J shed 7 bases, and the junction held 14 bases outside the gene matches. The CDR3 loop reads CASSFLQQGGVGQPQHF. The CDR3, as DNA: TGTGCCAGCAGCTTCCTACAACAGGGGGGTGTTGGGCAGCCCCAGCATTTT.

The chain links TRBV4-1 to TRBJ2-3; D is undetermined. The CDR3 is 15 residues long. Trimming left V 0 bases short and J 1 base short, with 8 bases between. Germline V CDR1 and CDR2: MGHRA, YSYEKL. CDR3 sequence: CASSQDRPGTDTQYF. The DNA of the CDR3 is TGCGCCAGCAGCCAAGACAGACCAGGCACAGATACGCAGTATTTT.

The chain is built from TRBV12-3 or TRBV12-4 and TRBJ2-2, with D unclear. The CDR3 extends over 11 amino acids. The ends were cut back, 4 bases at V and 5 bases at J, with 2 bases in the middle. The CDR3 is CASSSTGELFF. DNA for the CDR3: TGTGCCAGCAGTTCGACCGGGGAGCTGTTTTTT.

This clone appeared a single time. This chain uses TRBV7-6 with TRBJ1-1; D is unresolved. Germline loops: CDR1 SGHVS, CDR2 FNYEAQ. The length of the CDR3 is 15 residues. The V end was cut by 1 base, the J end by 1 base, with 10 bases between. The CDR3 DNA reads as TGTGCCAGCAGCTTAGGTGGGCGGGGGAACACTGAAGCTTTCTTT. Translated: CASSLGGRGNTEAFF.

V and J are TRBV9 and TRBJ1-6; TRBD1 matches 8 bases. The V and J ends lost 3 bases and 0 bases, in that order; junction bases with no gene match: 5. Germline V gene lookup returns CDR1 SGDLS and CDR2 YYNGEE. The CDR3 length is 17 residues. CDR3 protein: CASSAKQGGSYNSPLHF. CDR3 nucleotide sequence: TGTGCCAGCAGCGCTAAACAGGGGGGCTCCTATAATTCACCCCTCCACTTT.

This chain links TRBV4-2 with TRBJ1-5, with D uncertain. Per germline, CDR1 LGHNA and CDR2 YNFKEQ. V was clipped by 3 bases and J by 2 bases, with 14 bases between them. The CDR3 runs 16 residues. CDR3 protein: CASSHGINLGNQPQHF. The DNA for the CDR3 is TGTGCCAGCAGCCATGGAATTAACCTGGGCAATCAGCCCCAGCATTTT.

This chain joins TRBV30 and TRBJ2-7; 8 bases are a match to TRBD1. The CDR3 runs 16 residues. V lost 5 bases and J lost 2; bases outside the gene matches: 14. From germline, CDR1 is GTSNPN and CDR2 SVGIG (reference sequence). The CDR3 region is CAWDCVQGATAYEQYF. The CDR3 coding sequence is TGTGCCTGGGATTGCGTTCAGGGGGCGACGGCCTACGAGCAGTACTTC.

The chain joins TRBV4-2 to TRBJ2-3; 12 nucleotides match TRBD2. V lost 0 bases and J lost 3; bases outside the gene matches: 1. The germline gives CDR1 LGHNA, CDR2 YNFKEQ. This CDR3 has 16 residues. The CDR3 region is CASSQEGLAGTDTQYF. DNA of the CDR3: TGTGCCAGCAGCCAAGAAGGACTAGCGGGAACAGATACGCAGTATTTT.

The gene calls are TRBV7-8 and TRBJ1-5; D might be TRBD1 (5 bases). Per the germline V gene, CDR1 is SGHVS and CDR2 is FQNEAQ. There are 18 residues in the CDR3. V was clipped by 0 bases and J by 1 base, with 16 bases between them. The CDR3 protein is CASSLAPGRALSNQPQHF. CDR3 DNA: TGTGCCAGCAGCTTAGCCCCCGGCAGGGCGTTGAGCAATCAGCCCCAGCATTTT.

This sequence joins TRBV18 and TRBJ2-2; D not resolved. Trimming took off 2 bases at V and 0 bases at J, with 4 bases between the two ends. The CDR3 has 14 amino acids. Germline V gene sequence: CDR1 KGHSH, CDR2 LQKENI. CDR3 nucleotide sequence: TGTGCCAGCTCACCAGCGGCGAACACCGGGGAGCTGTTTTTT. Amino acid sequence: CASSPAANTGELFF.

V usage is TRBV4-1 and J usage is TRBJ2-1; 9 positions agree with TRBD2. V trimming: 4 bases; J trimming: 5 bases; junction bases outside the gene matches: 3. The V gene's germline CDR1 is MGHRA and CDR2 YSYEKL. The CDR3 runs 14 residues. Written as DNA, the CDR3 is TGCGCCAGCAGCCTAGCGGGGGCTCACAATGAGCAGTTCTTC. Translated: CASSLAGAHNEQFF.

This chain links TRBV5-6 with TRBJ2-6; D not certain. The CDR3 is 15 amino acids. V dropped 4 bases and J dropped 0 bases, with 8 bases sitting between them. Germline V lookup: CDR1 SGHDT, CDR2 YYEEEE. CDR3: CASSGGPSGANVLTF. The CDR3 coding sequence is TGTGCCAGCAGCGGTGGTCCCTCTGGGGCCAACGTCCTGACTTTC.

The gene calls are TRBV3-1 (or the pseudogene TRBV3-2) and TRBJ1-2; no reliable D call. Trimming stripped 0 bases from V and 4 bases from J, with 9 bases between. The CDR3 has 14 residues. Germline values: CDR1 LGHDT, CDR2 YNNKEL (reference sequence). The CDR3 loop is CASSQDRRVYGYTF. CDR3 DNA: TGTGCCAGCAGCCAAGACCGCCGCGTCTATGGCTACACCTTC.